Listed below are T cell receptor beta chains from one sample, sequenced in a study of T cells after yellow fever vaccination. TCRdb reanalysed the 5' RACE reads using MiXCR and keeps one entry per CDR3 protein. The sample contains more than 300,000 distinct CDR3 sequences, about 11% of which appear only once. The starting material was CD4+ T cells sorted from PBMCs, obtained 45 days after the yellow fever booster vaccination. These receptor sequences come from a man between 18 and 29 years old who received the YFV17D yellow fever vaccine. Both conserved end residues are part of each CDR3. The D gene is left open where the match is weak. Clone size is shown for a subset of rows, as once, few, many or a class of expanded clone.

many	TRBD1	TRBV7-2	TRBJ1-2	TGTGCCAGCAGCTTAGGGGGACAGGGGTTAAAGAAGCATGGCTACACCTTC	CASSLGGQGLKKHGYTF
few	.	TRBV6-2/TRBV6-3	TRBJ2-6	TGTGCCAGCAGTTACGGGCCGCCTGGGGCCAACGTCCTGACTTTC	CASSYGPPGANVLTF
many	TRBD1	TRBV5-1	TRBJ2-3	TGCGCCAGCCGACAGGGGAAGGAAGGCGCAGATACGCAGTATTTT	CASRQGKEGADTQYF
few	TRBD1	TRBV19	TRBJ2-2	TGTGCCAGTAACCCGCACAGGGGCGCGGACGGGGAGCTGTTTTTT	CASNPHRGADGELFF
.	.	TRBV20-1	TRBJ2-7	TGCAGTGCTAGGCAGGACAGTTCCTACGAGCAGTACTTC	CSARQDSSYEQYF
many	TRBD2	TRBV27	TRBJ2-1	TGTGCCAGCAATACGGGGGGGGCCTACAATGAGCAGTTCTTC	CASNTGGAYNEQFF
many	.	TRBV2	TRBJ2-4	TGTGCCAGCAGTGACGGACTAGCCAAAAACATTCAGTACTTC	CASSDGLAKNIQYF
few	.	TRBV19	TRBJ2-3	TGTGCCACTTCGACCCTGAGCACAGATACGCAGTATTTT	CATSTLSTDTQYF
.	TRBD1	TRBV12-3/TRBV12-4	TRBJ1-2	TGTGCCAGCAGTATACCGGGACAGGGGGCCAGAGGCTACACCTTC	CASSIPGQGARGYTF
.	.	TRBV6-2/TRBV6-3	TRBJ1-5	TGTGCCAGCAGCCGAACCAGTTTTAGCAATCAGCCCCAGCATTTT	CASSRTSFSNQPQHF
few	.	TRBV10-3	TRBJ2-7	TGTGCCATCAGGAGGGTGGGTCCTCCCTACGAGCAGTACTTC	CAIRRVGPPYEQYF
.	.	TRBV12-3/TRBV12-4	TRBJ2-1	TGTGCCAGCACCTTCGGCAATGAGCAGTTCTTC	CASTFGNEQFF
many	TRBD1	TRBV6-5	TRBJ2-4	TGTGCCAGCAGTTACGACAGGGGGGACAAAAACATTCAGTACTTC	CASSYDRGDKNIQYF
.	TRBD2	TRBV20-1	TRBJ2-5	TGCAGTGCCACAGCGGGGCCGGAGACCCAGTACTTC	CSATAGPETQYF
.	TRBD1	TRBV18	TRBJ1-1	TGTGCCAGCTCAAGGGACAGGGGGCTAACTGAAGCTTTCTTT	CASSRDRGLTEAFF
.	.	TRBV7-2	TRBJ1-1	TGTGCCAGCAGCGCCCATGTAGGACCAAACACTGAAGCTTTCTTT	CASSAHVGPNTEAFF
.	TRBD2	TRBV7-9	TRBJ2-5	TGTGCCAGCAGCCCGTCGGGGGGGCCCGGGGAGACCCAGTACTTC	CASSPSGGPGETQYF
few	TRBD1	TRBV6-6	TRBJ2-2	TGTGCCAGCAGTTACCCGGGACAGCGTTTTTTT	CASSYPGQRFF
.	TRBD1	TRBV7-2	TRBJ2-3	TGTGCCAGCGGGGGACAGGCCCTGAGGTCAGATACGCAGTATTTT	CASGGQALRSDTQYF
.	.	TRBV27	TRBJ2-5	TGTGCCAGCAGTGACAGTTTGGCCCAGTACTTC	CASSDSLAQYF
few	.	TRBV20-1	TRBJ1-1	TGCAGTGCTCGCAGGGGTATGGACACTGAAGCTTTCTTT	CSARRGMDTEAFF
.	TRBD1	TRBV11-2	TRBJ2-2	TGTGCCAGCAGCCGGGGACAGGGGGGAACCGGGGAGCTGTTTTTT	CASSRGQGGTGELFF
.	.	TRBV4-2	TRBJ2-5	TGTGCCAGCAGCCAAGAGGGGACCACTCGACAAGAGACCCAGTACTTC	CASSQEGTTRQETQYF
.	TRBD1	TRBV6-6	TRBJ1-4	TGTGCCAGCACCTTCGACAGGGTGAATGAAAAACTGTTTTTT	CASTFDRVNEKLFF
.	.	TRBV3-1	TRBJ2-7	TGTGCCAGCAGCTTCGGGCCCTCGCAGCAGTACTTC	CASSFGPSQQYF
.	.	TRBV7-9	TRBJ1-2	TGTGCCAGCAGCTTCGGCGACTATGGCTACACCTTC	CASSFGDYGYTF
few	.	TRBV5-4	TRBJ1-1	TGTGCCAGCAGCACCCTCACAGGGAACACTGAAGCTTTCTTT	CASSTLTGNTEAFF
few	TRBD1	TRBV5-1	TRBJ2-5	TGCGCCAGCAGCCCCCTGGGGACAGGGGGTGGAGAGACCCAGTACTTC	CASSPLGTGGGETQYF
.	.	TRBV6-2/TRBV6-3	TRBJ2-1	TGTGCCAGCAGTCAGGACCGCGGACAGCAGTTCTTC	CASSQDRGQQFF
.	.	TRBV5-6	TRBJ2-2	TGTGCCAGCAGCTCCGGAGCAGCCCGTGAGCTGTTTTTT	CASSSGAARELFF
.	.	TRBV5-1	TRBJ1-2	TGCGCCAGCAGCGCCGGACCTACTAACTATGGCTACACCTTC	CASSAGPTNYGYTF
.	.	TRBV28	TRBJ2-4	TGTGCCAGTCAAGGACAGTCCCTGCTTGGAATTCAGTACTTC	CASQGQSLLGIQYF
many	TRBD2	TRBV7-2	TRBJ2-3	TGTGCCAGCAGAGGCGGGGGAAGCACAGATACGCAGTATTTT	CASRGGGSTDTQYF
many	TRBD2	TRBV4-3	TRBJ2-3	TGCGCCAGCAGCCAGGTAGCGGGGGGGCCTGGTACGCAGTATTTT	CASSQVAGGPGTQYF
.	.	TRBV4-3	TRBJ1-6	TGCGCCAGCAGCCAAGACCTAACGAATGGGGCTCCGAGATTT	CASSQDLTNGAPRF
few	.	TRBV7-2	TRBJ2-1	TGTGCCAGCAGCTTAGTCCCGGATAACAGGTTGCGGCAGTTCTTC	CASSLVPDNRLRQFF
many	.	TRBV6-2/TRBV6-3	TRBJ2-3	TGTGCCAGCAAAAGGAGGGCTAGCGGCACAGATACGCAGTATTTT	CASKRRASGTDTQYF
.	.	TRBV4-1	TRBJ1-3	TGCGCCAGCAGCCAAGGGACACTTAAAAACACCATATATTTT	CASSQGTLKNTIYF
.	.	TRBV4-2	TRBJ1-3	TGTGCCAGCAGCCGCCTAGTAGAGTGGGGAAACACCATATATTTT	CASSRLVEWGNTIYF
few	.	TRBV18	TRBJ2-1	TGTGCCAGCTCACCACCGTTGGGCGGACGGACATTTGAAGGCTCCTACAATGAGCAGTTCTTC	CASSPPLGGRTFEGSYNEQFF
many	.	TRBV4-1	TRBJ1-1	TGCGCCAGCAGGGGCCCGCTTCGGAACACTGAAGCTTTCTTT	CASRGPLRNTEAFF
.	.	TRBV2	TRBJ2-1	TGTGCCAGCAGTGAATGGGGGACTGAGCAGTTCTTC	CASSEWGTEQFF
once	.	TRBV19	TRBJ2-3	TGTGCCAGTAGCACATCCCCGGGGGGCGCATATACGCAGTATTTT	CASSTSPGGAYTQYF
.	.	TRBV4-2	TRBJ1-2	TGTGCCAGCAGCCAAGAAAGGGTTATTGGCTACACCTTC	CASSQERVIGYTF
few	.	TRBV6-6	TRBJ2-7	TGTGCCAGCAGTTACGGGGAGTTTAAAGAGCAGTACTTC	CASSYGEFKEQYF
few	TRBD1	TRBV19	TRBJ1-2	TGTGCCAGTAGTTTACACCGACAGGGAAGAGGCTATGGCTACACCTTC	CASSLHRQGRGYGYTF
many	.	TRBV12-3/TRBV12-4	TRBJ2-5	TGTGCCAGCAGCCAGGGAGATCAAGAGACCCAGTACTTC	CASSQGDQETQYF
few	.	TRBV12-3/TRBV12-4	TRBJ1-2	TGTGCCAGCAGTCGCGACCCATCATGGGAGGGTCTTGGCTACACCTTC	CASSRDPSWEGLGYTF
.	TRBD1	TRBV7-9	TRBJ1-3	TGTGCCAGCAGCTTAGCCGGGACAGACACCATATATTTT	CASSLAGTDTIYF
.	TRBD2	TRBV20-1	TRBJ2-3	TGCAGTGCTGGGACTAGCGGGGGCAGCACAGATACGCAGTATTTT	CSAGTSGGSTDTQYF
.	TRBD2	TRBV7-3	TRBJ2-3	TGTGCCAGCAGCTTAAGTTCTTCGGGGGGGCCCACAGATACGCAGTATTTT	CASSLSSSGGPTDTQYF
.	TRBD1	TRBV18	TRBJ1-3	TGTGCCAGCTCACCACCGTGGGCGACAGGGGTTGATGGAAACACCATATATTTT	CASSPPWATGVDGNTIYF
many	.	TRBV7-9	TRBJ1-4	TGTGCCAGCAGCTTAGAAGGGCTTGCTAATGAAAAACTGTTTTTT	CASSLEGLANEKLFF
few	TRBD1	TRBV29-1	TRBJ2-1	TGCAGCGTTGAAAGGGGGCGAGTCAATGAGCAGTTCTTC	CSVERGRVNEQFF
.	.	TRBV9	TRBJ1-3	TGTGCCAGCAGCGAGGGGCCCCTAGGGACTGGAAACACCATATATTTT	CASSEGPLGTGNTIYF
many	.	TRBV5-6	TRBJ1-1	TGTGCCAGCAGCCCGCGACCTACAGCGATCAACACTGAAGCTTTCTTT	CASSPRPTAINTEAFF
many	.	TRBV7-2	TRBJ2-3	TGTGCCAGCAGCTTACTCGCTAATCGGGGCGATACGCAGTATTTT	CASSLLANRGDTQYF